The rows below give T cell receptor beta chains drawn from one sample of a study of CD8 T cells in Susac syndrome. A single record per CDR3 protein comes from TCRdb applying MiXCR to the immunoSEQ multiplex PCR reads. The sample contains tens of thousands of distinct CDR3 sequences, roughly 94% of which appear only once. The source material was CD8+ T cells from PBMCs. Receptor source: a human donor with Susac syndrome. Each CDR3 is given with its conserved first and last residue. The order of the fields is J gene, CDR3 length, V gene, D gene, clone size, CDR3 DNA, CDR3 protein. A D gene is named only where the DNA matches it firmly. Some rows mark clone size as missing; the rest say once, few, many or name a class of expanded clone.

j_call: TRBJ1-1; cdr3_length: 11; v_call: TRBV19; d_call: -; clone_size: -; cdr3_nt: TGTGCCAGTAGTATCGGTGTTGAAGCTTTCTTT; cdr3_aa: CASSIGVEAFF
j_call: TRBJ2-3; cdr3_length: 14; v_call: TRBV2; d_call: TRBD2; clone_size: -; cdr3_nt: TGTGCCATACTAGCGGGAGCGCGAGGAGATACGCAGTATTTT; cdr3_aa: CAILAGARGDTQYF
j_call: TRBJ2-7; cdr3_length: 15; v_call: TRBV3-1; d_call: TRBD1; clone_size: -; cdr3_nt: TGTGCCAGCAGCCAAGAGGGGGACAGGGCCTACGAGCAGTACTTC; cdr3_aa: CASSQEGDRAYEQYF
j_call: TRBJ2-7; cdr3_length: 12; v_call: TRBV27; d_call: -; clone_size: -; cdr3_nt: TGTGCCAGTGCTGACACCTCCTACGAGCAGTACTTC; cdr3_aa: CASADTSYEQYF
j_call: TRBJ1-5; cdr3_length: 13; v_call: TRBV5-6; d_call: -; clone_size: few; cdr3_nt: TGTGCCAGCAGCTTGGGAGGGGTTCAGCCCCAGCATTTT; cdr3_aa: CASSLGGVQPQHF
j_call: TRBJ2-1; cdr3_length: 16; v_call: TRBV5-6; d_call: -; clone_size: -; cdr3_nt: TGTGCCAGCAGCTTGTACGGCGGCAGCTCCTACAATGAGCAGTTCTTC; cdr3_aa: CASSLYGGSSYNEQFF
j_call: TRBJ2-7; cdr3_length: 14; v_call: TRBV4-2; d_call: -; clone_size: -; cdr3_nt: TGTGCCAGCAGCCCCCGGGAGGGGGCTGTCGAGCAGTACTTC; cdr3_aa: CASSPREGAVEQYF
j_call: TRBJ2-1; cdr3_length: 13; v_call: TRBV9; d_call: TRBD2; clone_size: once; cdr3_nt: TGTGCCAGCGGAGCGGGAGAGTTCAATGAGCAGTTCTTC; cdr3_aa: CASGAGEFNEQFF
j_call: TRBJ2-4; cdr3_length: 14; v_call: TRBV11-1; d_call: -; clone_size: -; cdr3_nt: TGTGCCAGCAGTCTGTACCCAGCCAAAAACATTCAGTACTTC; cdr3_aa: CASSLYPAKNIQYF
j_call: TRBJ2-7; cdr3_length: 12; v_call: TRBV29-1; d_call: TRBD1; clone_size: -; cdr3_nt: TGCAGCGTCGAACAGGGGCCTTTGGAGCAGTACTTC; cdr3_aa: CSVEQGPLEQYF
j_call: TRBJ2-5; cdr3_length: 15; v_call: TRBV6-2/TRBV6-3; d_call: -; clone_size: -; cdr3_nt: TGTGCCAGCAGTCCCTCGGGTAATGGCCCGGAGACCCAGTACTTC; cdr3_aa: CASSPSGNGPETQYF
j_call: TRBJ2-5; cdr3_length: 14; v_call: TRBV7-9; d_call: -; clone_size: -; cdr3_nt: TGTGCCAGCAGCCCTTCAGTAGACGTGAAGACCCAGTACTTC; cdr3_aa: CASSPSVDVKTQYF
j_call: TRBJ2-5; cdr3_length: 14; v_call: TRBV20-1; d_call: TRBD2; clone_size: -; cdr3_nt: TGCAGTGTTTTGGCGGGAGTGGCTGTGGAGACCCAGTACTTC; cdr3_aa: CSVLAGVAVETQYF
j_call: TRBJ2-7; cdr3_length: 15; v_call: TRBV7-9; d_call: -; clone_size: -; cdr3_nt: TGTGCCAGCAGCGACTGGACAGTAAGCTCCTACGAGCAGTACTTC; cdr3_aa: CASSDWTVSSYEQYF
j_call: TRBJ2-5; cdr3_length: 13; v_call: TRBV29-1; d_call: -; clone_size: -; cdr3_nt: TGCAGCGTGCCCTGGCGGACCCAAGAGACCCAGTACTTC; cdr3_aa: CSVPWRTQETQYF
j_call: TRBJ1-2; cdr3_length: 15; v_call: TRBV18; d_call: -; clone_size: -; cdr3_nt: TGTGCCAGCTCACCTATACAGGGTCTAGACTATGGCTACACCTTC; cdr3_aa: CASSPIQGLDYGYTF
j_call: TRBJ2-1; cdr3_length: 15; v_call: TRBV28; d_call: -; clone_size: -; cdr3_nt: TGTGCCAGCAGTTTCCCCGGGGAAATTGACAATGAGCAGTTCTTC; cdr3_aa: CASSFPGEIDNEQFF
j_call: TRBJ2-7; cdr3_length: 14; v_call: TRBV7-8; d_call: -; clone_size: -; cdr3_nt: TGTGCCAGCAGCTTAGTGTCCGATTCCTACGAGCAGTACTTC; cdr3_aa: CASSLVSDSYEQYF
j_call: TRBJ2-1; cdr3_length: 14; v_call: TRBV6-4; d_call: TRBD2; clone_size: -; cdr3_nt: TGTGCCAGCAGTGAGGGAACTAGCGGCAATGAGCAGTTCTTC; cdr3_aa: CASSEGTSGNEQFF
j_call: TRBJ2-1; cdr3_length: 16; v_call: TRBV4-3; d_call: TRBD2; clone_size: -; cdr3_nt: TGCGCCAGCAGCCAAGAATCCGCGGGGGTATACAATGAGCAGTTCTTC; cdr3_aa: CASSQESAGVYNEQFF
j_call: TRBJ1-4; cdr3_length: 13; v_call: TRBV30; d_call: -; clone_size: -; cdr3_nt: TGTGCCTGGAGGGACAGTTACAATGAAAAACTGTTTTTT; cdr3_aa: CAWRDSYNEKLFF
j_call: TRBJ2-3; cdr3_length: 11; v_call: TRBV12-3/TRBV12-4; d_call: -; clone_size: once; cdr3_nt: TGTGCCAGCACCCACACAGATACGCAGTATTTT; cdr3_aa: CASTHTDTQYF
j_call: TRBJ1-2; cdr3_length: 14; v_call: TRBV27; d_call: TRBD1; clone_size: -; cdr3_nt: TGTGCCAGCAAACCCATAGCGGGGACAGTTGGCTACACCTTC; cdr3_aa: CASKPIAGTVGYTF
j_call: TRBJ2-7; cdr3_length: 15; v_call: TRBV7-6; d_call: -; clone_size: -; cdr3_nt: TGTGCCAGCAGCTTAGGGGGGACTCACCCCTACGAGCAGTACTTC; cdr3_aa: CASSLGGTHPYEQYF
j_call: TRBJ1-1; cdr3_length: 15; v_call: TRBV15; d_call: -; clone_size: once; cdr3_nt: TGTGCCACCAGCAGAGATCGGGGATTGGACACTGAAGCTTTCTTT; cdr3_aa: CATSRDRGLDTEAFF
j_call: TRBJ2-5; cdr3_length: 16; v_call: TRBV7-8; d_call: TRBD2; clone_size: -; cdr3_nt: TGTGCCAGCAGCTTAGGACTAGCGGGGGGAGGGGAGACCCAGTACTTC; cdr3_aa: CASSLGLAGGGETQYF
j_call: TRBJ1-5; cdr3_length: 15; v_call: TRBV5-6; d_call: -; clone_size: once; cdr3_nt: TGTGCCAGCAGCTTAGGCAGGTTGAGCAATCAGCCCCAGCATTTT; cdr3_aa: CASSLGRLSNQPQHF
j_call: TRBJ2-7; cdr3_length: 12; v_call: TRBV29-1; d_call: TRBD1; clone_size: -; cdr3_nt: TGCAGCATACCTGGACAGGGGCTCGAGCAGTACTTC; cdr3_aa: CSIPGQGLEQYF
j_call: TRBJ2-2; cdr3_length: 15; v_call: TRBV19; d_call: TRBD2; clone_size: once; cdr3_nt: TGTGCCAGTAGTATAGTAGCGGGAACGGGCGGGGAGCTGTTTTTT; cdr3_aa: CASSIVAGTGGELFF
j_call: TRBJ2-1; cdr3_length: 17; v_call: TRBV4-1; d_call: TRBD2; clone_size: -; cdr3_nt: TGCGCCAGCAGCCCCGGACTAGCGGGAGATAGATACAATGAGCAGTTCTTC; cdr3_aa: CASSPGLAGDRYNEQFF
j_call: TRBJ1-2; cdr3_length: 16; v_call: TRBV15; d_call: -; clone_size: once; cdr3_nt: TGTGCCACCAGCAGAGGCCCCACCGACAGTGGGGTAGGCTACACCTTC; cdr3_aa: CATSRGPTDSGVGYTF
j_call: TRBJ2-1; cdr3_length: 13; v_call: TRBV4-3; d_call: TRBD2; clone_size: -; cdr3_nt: TGCGCCAGCAGCCCCGGGAGGAACAATGAGCAGTTCTTC; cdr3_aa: CASSPGRNNEQFF
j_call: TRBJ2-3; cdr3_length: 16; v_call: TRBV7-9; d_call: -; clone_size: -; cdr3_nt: TGTGCCAGCAGCATCTCCGTTAGCAGTAGCACAGATACGCAGTATTTT; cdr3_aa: CASSISVSSSTDTQYF
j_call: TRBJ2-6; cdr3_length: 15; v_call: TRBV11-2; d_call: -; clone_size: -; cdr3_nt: TGTGCCAGCAGCTCGGAGGGGGCTGGGGCCAACGTCCTGACTTTC; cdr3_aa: CASSSEGAGANVLTF
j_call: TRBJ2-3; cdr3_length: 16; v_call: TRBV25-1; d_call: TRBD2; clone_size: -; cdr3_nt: TGTGCCAGCAGCGGCGGGACTACCAGAAGCACAGATACGCAGTATTTT; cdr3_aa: CASSGGTTRSTDTQYF
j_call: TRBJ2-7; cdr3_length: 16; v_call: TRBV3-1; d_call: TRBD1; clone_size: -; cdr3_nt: TGTGCCAGCAGCCAAGATTGGGCAGGGGGCGTAGACGAGCAGTACTTC; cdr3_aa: CASSQDWAGGVDEQYF
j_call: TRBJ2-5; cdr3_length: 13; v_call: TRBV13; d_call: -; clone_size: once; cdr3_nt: TGTGCCAGCAGCTCGGGGAGGGGGGAGACCCAGTACTTC; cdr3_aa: CASSSGRGETQYF
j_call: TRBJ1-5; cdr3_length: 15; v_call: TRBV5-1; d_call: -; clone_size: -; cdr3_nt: TGCGCCAGCAGCTTGGCCGTGGCGGGATACTTTGGCCAGCATTTT; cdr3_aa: CASSLAVAGYFGQHF
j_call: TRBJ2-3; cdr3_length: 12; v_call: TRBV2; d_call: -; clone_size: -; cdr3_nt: TGTGCCAGCATGGGACTTGAAGATACGCAGTATTTT; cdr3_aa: CASMGLEDTQYF
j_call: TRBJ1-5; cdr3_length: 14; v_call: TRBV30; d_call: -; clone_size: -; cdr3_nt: TGTGCCTGGAGAAACGGGGGTCAGAATCAGCCCCAGCATTTT; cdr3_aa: CAWRNGGQNQPQHF